This T cell receptor beta chain was retrieved from a study of T cells in Graves' hyperthyroidism and ophthalmopathy. With 3 bases removed from V and 7 bases from J, the gap between germline ends came to 15 bases. The CDR3 loop spans 14 amino acids. There were TCR beta CDR3 regions amplified from RNA transcripts. Carried out on the TCR CDR3, a first-round RT-PCR used the HTBI primer set. TCRdb itself ran the multiplex PCR reads through MiXCR, one entry per CDR3 protein. The table has fewer than 400,000 distinct CDR3 sequences, 15% to 19% seen once. The table lists this clonotype with a few counts. Diagnosis of hyperthyroidism was new in patients aged 18 to 65, and its duration was under 2 months.

The J gene is TRBJ1-1, the V gene TRBV12-3 or TRBV12-4; TRBD1 is a possible D gene (5 bases). The sample was blood. The TCR sequence derives from a young woman with Graves' hyperthyroidism that later progressed to Graves' ophthalmopathy. CDR3: CASSFTGKGGEAFF. The CDR3 bases are TGTGCCAGCAGTTTCACAGGAAAGGGCGGTGAAGCTTTCTTT.